This T cell receptor beta chain comes out of a study of response to subunit inactivated influenza vaccine. Whole-study results and caveats: Each seasonal flu vaccination may recruit only limited new T cells, authors suggested.

With regard to this clonotype: The antigen is undetermined.

With 2 bases removed from V and 3 bases from J, the gap between germline ends came to 10 bases. The CDR3 sequence is 15 residues long. Germline V gives CDR1 KGHSH, CDR2 LQKENI. TCRdb reanalysed the RT-PCR reads using MiXCR and keeps one entry per CDR3 protein. The table has 650,000 to 850,000 distinct CDR3 sequences, approximately 13% seen once; the top ten hold around 7%. Sequenced material: PBMCs from blood, taken less than 15 days before vaccination. The chain carries TRBV18 and TRBJ2-2, with D unresolved. The receptor's source is a man in his fifties or sixties who received an inactivated influenza vaccine. CDR3 amino acids: CASSPNHGDTGELFF. The CDR3 nucleotides are TGTGCCAGCTCACCAAACCATGGGGACACCGGGGAGCTGTTTTTT.